These 14 T cell receptor beta chains were all obtained from the same sample, sequenced in a study of blood T cell repertoires in COVID-19. Sequencing used immunoSEQ multiplex PCR; TCRdb keeps in-frame clones, though not all of them. The table lists 270,000 or so clones, approximately 90% of them singletons. Sequencing used PBMCs or T cells enriched from blood (not recorded which). The receptors originated from a woman aged 40 to 50 with acute COVID-19.

The chain uses TRBV7-3 and TRBJ2-3; 7 nucleotides match TRBD1. The V gene end was trimmed by 5 bases and the J gene end by 2 bases; junction bases not matched to a gene: 4. From germline, CDR1 is SGHTA and CDR2 FQGTGA. CDR3 size: 14 residues. Written as DNA, the CDR3 is TGTGCCAGCAGCCAAGGACAGGACACAGATACGCAGTATTTT. Amino acid sequence: CASSQGQDTDTQYF.

The rearrangement links TRBV10-1 to TRBJ1-4; 9 bases line up with TRBD1. CDR1 and CDR2 from the germline V gene are WNHNN and SYGVQD (reference sequence). The CDR3 sequence is 16 residues long. J gave up 8 bases and V 6 bases, and 13 bases lay outside the gene matches. The CDR3 region is CASSTPGQGRWEKLFF. In nucleotides, the CDR3 is TGCGCCAGCAGCACCCCGGGACAGGGCCGGTGGGAAAAACTGTTTTTT.

The chain employs TRBV7-8 and TRBJ2-7, with 7 bases identical to TRBD2. The CDR3 sequence is 15 residues long. V shed 1 base, J shed 1 base, and the junction held 4 bases outside the gene matches. Germline-derived CDR1 and CDR2 are SGHVS and FQNEAQ. The CDR3 region is CASSLGREWSYEQYF. CDR3 nucleotide sequence: TGTGCCAGCAGCTTAGGGCGGGAGTGGTCCTACGAGCAGTACTTC.

The chain recombines TRBV7-9 with TRBJ1-5, with TRBD1 as a possible D gene (5 bases). Per the germline V gene, CDR1 is SEHNR and CDR2 is FQNEAQ (reference sequence). V was trimmed by 2 bases and J by 9 bases, leaving 14 bases between them. The CDR3 consists of 14 residues. The CDR3 DNA reads TGTGCCAGCAGCTTACCGGGGGAAGTTCGGCCCCAGCATTTT. Translated, it gives CASSLPGEVRPQHF.

V and J are TRBV10-1 and TRBJ1-5, with TRBD1 identical over 8 bases. CDR1 and CDR2 (germline): WNHNN, SYGVQD (reference sequence). V lost 6 bases, J lost 0 bases, and 16 bases stayed unmatched. This CDR3 has 19 amino acids. CDR3 in amino acids: CASRQTGGALQYSNQPQHF. CDR3 nucleotide sequence: TGCGCCAGCAGACAAACAGGGGGTGCTCTTCAGTATAGCAATCAGCCCCAGCATTTT.

CDR3 sequence: CASSLTWADEQFF. CDR3 sequence (DNA): TGTGCCAGCAGCTTAACGTGGGCCGATGAGCAGTTCTTC. This rearrangement joins TRBV7-3 to TRBJ2-1; D not resolved. The CDR3 has 13 residues. V lost 0 bases and J 8 bases, leaving 8 bases between the germline ends. CDR1 is SGHTA and CDR2 is FQGTGA in the germline V gene.

This sequence joins TRBV9 and TRBJ2-5, with TRBD2 matching 7 bases. Germline CDR1 and CDR2: SGDLS and YYNGEE. Trimming took 0 bases from V and 8 from J; bases not matched to a gene: 7. The CDR3 covers 14 residues. The CDR3, as DNA: TGTGCCAGCAGCGTAGAAAGGAGCGGGGCTACCCAGTACTTC. This sequence encodes CASSVERSGATQYF.

The chain is built from TRBV5-1 and TRBJ1-2; 8 positions match TRBD1. CDR1 SGHRS and CDR2 YFSETQ come from the germline V gene. Trimming took 5 bases from V and 8 from J; bases not matched to a gene: 11. The CDR3 is 14 amino acids. CDR3 sequence (DNA): TGCGCCAGCAGTTACGATGGGACAGGCCGAGGCTACACCTTC. This sequence encodes CASSYDGTGRGYTF.

The rearrangement links TRBV9 to TRBJ1-2, with D perhaps TRBD1 (5 bases). Trimming cost V 0 bases and J 2 bases, with 23 bases left between them. The CDR3 covers 19 residues. Germline lookup yields CDR1 SGDLS and CDR2 YYNGEE. The CDR3 spells CASSVGRGLTYAPNYGYTF. CDR3 in DNA: TGTGCCAGCAGCGTAGGAAGGGGACTGACTTATGCCCCGAACTATGGCTACACCTTC.

The chain uses TRBV7-6 and TRBJ1-1; D remains ambiguous. The CDR3 is 11 amino acids. The V gene's germline CDR1 is SGHVS and CDR2 FNYEAQ. With 3 bases removed from V and 11 bases from J, the gap between germline ends came to 10 bases. The CDR3: CASSFGTGAFF. CDR3 DNA: TGTGCCAGCAGCTTTGGAACGGGGGCTTTCTTT.

This clone was observed a handful of times. This rearrangement joins TRBV28 to TRBJ1-5; a weak D match, TRBD1 (5 bases). Germline V gene sequence: CDR1 MDHEN, CDR2 SYDVKM. The V end was cut by 4 bases, the J end by 3 bases, with 10 bases between. The CDR3 consists of 14 residues. The CDR3 bases are TGTGCCAGCAGTTCGGTCAGGGACAATCAGCCCCAGCATTTT. Protein: CASSSVRDNQPQHF.

On this clone: This could be a read error, since a much larger clone is one nucleotide away. This specimen includes other DNA sequences encoding the same CDR3. The V and J genes are TRBV7-2 and TRBJ2-7; TRBD2 matches at 10 bases. Germline V gene lookup returns CDR1 SGHTA and CDR2 FQGNSA. The CDR3 has 14 amino acids. Losses at the gene ends were 3 bases for V and 3 bases for J; bases not matched to a gene: 2. In DNA form, the CDR3 reads TGTGCCAGCAGCTTGGCTAGCGGGAGCTACGAGCAGTACTTC. It codes for CASSLASGSYEQYF.

This sequence joins TRBV5-3 and TRBJ1-1; no firm D call. TRBV5-3 is recorded as an ORF, its role being uncertain. This CDR3 contains 13 residues. The V end was cut by 2 bases, the J end by 1 base, with 6 bases between. CDR3 in amino acids: CARSFRGNTEAFF. The DNA for the CDR3 is TGTGCCAGAAGCTTCCGGGGGAACACTGAAGCTTTCTTT.

Details on this clone: Other nucleotide sequences in the sample specify the same CDR3. The V and J genes are TRBV19 and TRBJ1-1, with TRBD1 as a possible D gene (5 bases). This CDR3 spans 13 amino acids. V dropped 3 bases and J dropped 1 base, with 6 bases sitting between them. Germline CDR1 and CDR2: LNHDA and SQIVND (reference sequence). The CDR3 DNA reads as TGTGCCAGTAGTATTGGGGCGAACACTGAAGCTTTCTTT. It translates to CASSIGANTEAFF.